What follows is one T cell receptor (beta chain) and its context. Its antigen remains unidentified. This CDR3 has 15 residues. Germline CDR1 reads MNHEY; CDR2 reads SMNVEV (reference sequence). V shed 6 bases, J shed 4 bases, and the junction held 8 bases outside the gene matches. This entry is derived from a study of blood T cells in healthy people across ages. With a J-beta primer mix and a sample-barcoded 5' primer, a second PCR ran about 6 to 11 cycles. All samples gave at least 2.5 million CDR3-containing paired-end reads. TCRdb re-derived calls from the 5' RACE reads in MiXCR, one entry per CDR3 protein. The sample lists around 990,000 distinct CDR3 sequences; approximately 38% were seen once. Study results and caveats: Comparison with aged donors showed that long-lived donors had more naive CD4+ cells and higher diversity. It was found that TCR beta diversity correlated strongly with the percentage of naive T cells.

The rearrangement joins TRBV27 to TRBJ2-5; 10 bases match TRBD2. The source is a man aged 18-30 years in good health. Source material: blood. The CDR3 bases are TGTGCCAGCAGCCTCTCTAGCGGGGGAGGAGAGACCCAGTACTTC. Encoded protein: CASSLSSGGGETQYF.